Each of the 5 T cell receptor beta chains below was sequenced from the same sample in a study of CD8 T cell repertoires and HIV-1 epitope variants. Profiling relied on immunoSEQ multiplex PCR, and the TCRdb table lists in-frame clones only, not all of them. The sample has some 5,500 clones, around 59% seen once. These receptors are not linked to any known antigen. The sequenced sample consisted of cultured CD8+ T cells derived from PBMCs. The receptors here all came from a male donor with HIV.

V gene TRBV5-6 combines with J gene TRBJ2-1; unclear D gene. This CDR3 region has 12 residues. Germline loops: CDR1 SGHDT, CDR2 YYEEEE. The V end lost 5 bases, the J end lost 7 bases, and 10 bases lay between the germline ends. The CDR3 reads CASSLTGNEQFF. In DNA form, the CDR3 reads TGTGCCAGCAGTTTGACCGGGAATGAGCAGTTCTTC.

The rearrangement uses TRBV27 and TRBJ2-1; D is possibly TRBD2 (6 bases). The CDR3 is made up of 14 amino acids. V lost 2 bases, J lost 4 bases, and 9 bases lay in between. CDR1 is MNHEY, CDR2 SMNVEV, per germline (reference sequence). As DNA, the CDR3 is TGTGCCAGCAGTTTAGGGGACTCGTACAATGAGCAGTTCTTC. This sequence encodes CASSLGDSYNEQFF.

The chain carries TRBV7-9 and TRBJ2-3; D is undetermined. The CDR3 length is 13 residues. Germline-derived CDR1 and CDR2 are SEHNR and FQNEAQ (reference sequence). Trimming cost V 5 bases and J 4 bases, with 10 bases left between them. Here the CDR3 reads CASSPGMADTQYF. In DNA, the CDR3 is TGTGCCAGCAGCCCTGGAATGGCAGATACGCAGTATTTT.

The gene calls are TRBV28 and TRBJ2-7, with 13 bases fitting TRBD2. With V trimmed by 5 bases and J by 2 bases, 3 bases remained unmatched. Germline V lookup: CDR1 MDHEN, CDR2 SYDVKM. This CDR3 comprises 15 residues. The CDR3 region is CASSPTSGGAYEQYF. Written as DNA, the CDR3 is TGTGCCAGCAGTCCCACTAGCGGGGGGGCCTACGAGCAGTACTTC.

J is TRBJ1-3 and V is TRBV6-6, with D possibly matching TRBD1 (6 bases). Germline CDR1 reads MNHNY; CDR2 reads SVGAGI (reference sequence). This CDR3 spans 16 amino acids. V gave up 2 bases and J gave up 0 bases, with 11 bases separating them. CDR3 amino acids: CASSYRTGSSGNTIYF. Here the CDR3 DNA reads TGTGCCAGCAGTTACCGTACAGGGAGCTCTGGAAACACCATATATTTT.